One sample yielded the 27 T cell receptor beta chains listed below, sequenced in a study of neurological immune-mediated disorders. TCRdb fed the 5' RACE reads into MiXCR, producing one record per CDR3 protein. The sample consists of 15,000 to 20,000 distinct CDR3 sequences, approximately 21% of them appearing once. Sequenced material: PBMCs. The origin of the receptors is a man over 45 in good health.

This clonotype has a count of ten or more. V gene TRBV12-3 or TRBV12-4 combines with J gene TRBJ2-7; tentative D call: TRBD2 (5 bases). Trimming stripped 6 bases from V and 1 base from J, with 13 bases between. The CDR3 is made up of 14 amino acids. CDR3 nucleotides: TGTGCCAGCAGAACGGAGGACCGGTCCTACGAGCAGTACTTC. As protein: CASRTEDRSYEQYF.

This clonotype was counted a few times. V and J are TRBV6-6 and TRBJ2-3; TRBD2 might be the D (6 bases). V lost 6 bases to trimming and J lost 1 base, with 11 bases between them. The germline V gene has CDR1 MNHNY and CDR2 SVGAGI (reference sequence). The CDR3 is 14 amino acids. CDR3 nucleotides: TGTGCCAGCAGCCCTATAGCGGGCACAGATACGCAGTATTTT. Its translation: CASSPIAGTDTQYF.

At least ten counts were recorded for this clonotype. V gene TRBV30 combines with J gene TRBJ1-3; D not resolved. V was trimmed by 4 bases and J by 0 bases, leaving 13 bases between them. CDR3 length: 15 residues. From germline, CDR1 is GTSNPN and CDR2 SVGIG (reference sequence). In DNA form, the CDR3 reads TGTGCCTGGACCGCGAGGGTCGGCTCTGGAAACACCATATATTTT. This gives the protein CAWTARVGSGNTIYF. The variable domain in full, with the rest retrieved from reference TRBV30 and TRBJ1-3, is SQTIHQWPATLVQPVGSPLSLECTVEGTSNPNLYWYRQAAGRGLQLLFYSVGIGQISSEVPQNLSASRPQDRQFILSSKKLLLSDSGFYLCAWTARVGSGNTIYFGEGSWLTVV.

This chain links TRBV20-1 with TRBJ2-1; 8 bases fit TRBD2. Germline lookup yields CDR1 DFQATT and CDR2 SNEGSKA (reference sequence). The CDR3 has 14 amino acids. J lost 9 bases, V lost 1 base, and 8 bases had no gene match. As DNA, the CDR3 is TGCAGTGCTAGAGTGAGGGGGGGACTAGGTGAGCAGTTCTTC. It codes for CSARVRGGLGEQFF.

The chain links TRBV29-1 to TRBJ2-6; D call uncertain. The V gene lost 7 bases and the J gene lost 0 bases, with 13 bases spanning the gap. The CDR3 runs 15 residues. Germline values: CDR1 SQVTM, CDR2 ANQGSEA. CDR3 bases: TGCAGCGCCATGGTCCCCAACTCTGGGGCCAACGTCCTGACTTTC. The encoded protein is CSAMVPNSGANVLTF.

In this sample, this clonotype is medium-sized. The chain couples TRBV20-1 to TRBJ2-5; D not resolved. Per germline, CDR1 DFQATT and CDR2 SNEGSKA (reference sequence). Trimming removed 1 base at V and 1 base at J, with 10 bases between. CDR3 length: 14 amino acids. The CDR3 bases are TGCAGTGCTAGAGTTCCGGGCCTCCAAGAGACCCAGTACTTC. The encoded protein is CSARVPGLQETQYF.

This clonotype was observed at least ten times. The V call is TRBV21-1, the J call TRBJ2-5. TRBV21-1 is a listed pseudogene. The CDR3 length is 14 residues. The CDR3 protein is CASSKGKPQETQYF. CDR3 bases: TGTGCCAGCAGCAAAGGCAAACCTCAAGAGACCCAGTACTTC.

This clonotype was seen only a few times. The chain couples TRBV29-1 to TRBJ2-7; a possible D gene is TRBD1 (6 bases). The CDR3 extends over 11 amino acids. CDR1 and CDR2 (germline): SQVTM, ANQGSEA. Trimming removed 5 bases from V and 7 bases from J, with 12 bases in between. CDR3 DNA sequence: TGCAGCGTTTACAGGGAGTGGGAGCAGTACTTC. It yields the protein CSVYREWEQYF.

The gene calls are TRBV20-1 and TRBJ2-4, with D maybe TRBD1 (5 bases). The CDR3 length is 14 residues. CDR1 is DFQATT, CDR2 SNEGSKA, per germline (reference sequence). With 6 bases removed from V and 0 bases from J, the gap between germline ends came to 12 bases. The CDR3 reads CSALDRLAKNIQYF. In DNA form, the CDR3 reads TGCAGTGCGCTCGACAGATTAGCCAAAAACATTCAGTACTTC.

On this clonotype itself: The junction departs from germline at one end; a sequencing error may be responsible. The rearrangement links TRBV25-1 to TRBJ2-7; 7 positions match TRBD2. The CDR3 runs 15 residues. Germline-derived CDR1 and CDR2 are MGHDK and SYGVNS. This chain's CDR3 is CANSPTSANFYEQYF. The CDR3 DNA sequence: TGTGCCAACAGTCCTACTAGCGCTAACTTCTACGAACAGTACTTC.

This clonotype appeared many times. This chain joins TRBV20-1 and TRBJ2-1; D unclear. CDR3 length: 14 residues. V was pared by 6 bases and J by 5 bases, with 17 bases between. Germline V lookup: CDR1 DFQATT, CDR2 SNEGSKA (reference sequence). CDR3 in DNA: TGCAGTGCCCCCGTTGGCATTCGGAACAATGAGCAGTTCTTC. Translation: CSAPVGIRNNEQFF.

The chain employs TRBV6-5 and TRBJ2-7; D assignment may be TRBD1 or TRBD2 (5 bases each). The CDR3 has 13 amino acids. The V end lost 6 bases, the J end lost 1 base, and 10 bases lay between the germline ends. Germline CDR1 MNHEY, CDR2 SVGAGI. The CDR3 DNA is TGTGCCAGCAGCCGGGACGGTTCCTACGAGCAGTACTTC. Its translation: CASSRDGSYEQYF.

This clonotype was counted ten times or more. This chain links TRBV28 with TRBJ2-5; D might be TRBD2 (5 bases). The CDR3 is made up of 14 amino acids. Germline CDR1 MDHEN, CDR2 SYDVKM. Trimming shortened V by 3 bases and J by 4 bases, and 12 bases separated the two germline ends. CDR3 region: CASSLVTGIETQYF. Written as DNA, the CDR3 is TGTGCCAGCAGTTTGGTTACGGGAATAGAGACCCAGTACTTC.

This chain joins TRBV29-1 and TRBJ2-3; no reliable D call. The CDR3 totals 13 residues. V lost 4 bases and J lost 0, with 8 bases in between. Germline loops: CDR1 SQVTM, CDR2 ANQGSEA. The DNA of the CDR3 is TGCAGCGTTGGTGGCAGAAGCACAGATACGCAGTATTTT. Translation: CSVGGRSTDTQYF.

The V and J genes are TRBV12-3 or TRBV12-4 and TRBJ2-5; TRBD1 matches at 9 bases. Trimming at V came to 4 bases and at J to 5 bases, leaving 5 bases not matched to a gene. This CDR3 comprises 14 residues. The CDR3 nucleotides are TGTGCCAGCAGTTCATACAGGGGGCGGGAGACCCAGTACTTC. Translation: CASSSYRGRETQYF.

The chain is built from TRBV29-1 and TRBJ2-7, with 7 bases fitting TRBD2. The ends lost 4 bases at V and 6 bases at J; junction bases unmatched: 3. The CDR3 loop spans 11 amino acids. Germline loops: CDR1 SQVTM, CDR2 ANQGSEA. Here the CDR3 DNA reads TGCAGCGTTGGACTAGCCGGCGAGCAGTACTTC. Its translation: CSVGLAGEQYF.

This chain joins TRBV20-1 and TRBJ1-5; possibly TRBD1 for D (6 bases). Trimming took off 0 bases at V and 7 bases at J, with 19 bases between the two ends. Germline V gives CDR1 DFQATT, CDR2 SNEGSKA (reference sequence). The CDR3 length is 16 residues. The CDR3 spells CSARDSPGGQEQPQHF. CDR3 bases: TGCAGTGCTAGAGATTCACCGGGGGGACAAGAGCAGCCCCAGCATTTT.

This clonotype has at least ten counts. The chain uses TRBV7-2 and TRBJ2-7; TRBD2 is a possible D gene (6 bases). Germline CDR1 and CDR2: SGHTA and FQGNSA. The CDR3 is 14 residues long. Trimming took 0 bases from V and 7 from J, leaving 13 bases between them. The CDR3 nucleotides are TGTGCCAGCAGCTTAGCGGGAGGTGTGAGGGAGCAGTACTTC. It translates to CASSLAGGVREQYF.

This clonotype was observed many times. The chain combines TRBV7-9 with TRBJ2-7; D ambiguous. V lost 0 bases, J lost 6 bases, and 6 bases lay in between. The germline V gene encodes CDR1 SEHNR and CDR2 FQNEAQ (reference sequence). This CDR3 region has 12 residues. Here the CDR3 DNA reads TGTGCCAGCAGCTTAGCCGGCTCCGAGCAGTACTTC. Protein sequence: CASSLAGSEQYF.

This clonotype rates as medium-sized. The chain links TRBV3-1 to TRBJ2-7; a weak D match, TRBD1 (6 bases). Germline V gene lookup returns CDR1 LGHDT and CDR2 YNNKEL (reference sequence). This CDR3 has 14 residues. V was pared by 4 bases and J by 3 bases, with 13 bases between. Here the CDR3 reads CASSLYRANYEQYF. In nucleotides, the CDR3 is TGTGCCAGCAGCCTTTACAGGGCAAACTACGAGCAGTACTTC.

This rearrangement joins TRBV9 to TRBJ2-4; 7 nucleotides match TRBD1. Trimming at V came to 3 bases and at J to 7 bases, leaving 10 bases not matched to a gene. Germline lookup yields CDR1 SGDLS and CDR2 YYNGEE. The CDR3 extends over 15 amino acids. In nucleotides, the CDR3 is TGTGCCAGCAGCGCATACGACAGGGTAAACAACATTCAGTACTTC. Its translation is CASSAYDRVNNIQYF.

This clonotype was seen at least ten times. This chain connects TRBV12-3 or TRBV12-4 to TRBJ1-3; 7 bases are a match to TRBD1. CDR3 size: 16 residues. V gave up 1 base and J gave up 4 bases; unmatched junction bases: 7. The DNA for the CDR3 is TGTGCCAGCAGTTTAGGACAGGGCGAGAGGGGAAACACCATATATTTT. Its translation: CASSLGQGERGNTIYF.

This chain joins TRBV20-1 and TRBJ2-3, with a possible D match to TRBD2 (6 bases). The CDR3 has 14 residues. The V gene lost 5 bases and the J gene lost 2 bases, with 14 bases spanning the gap. Germline V gene data show CDR1 as DFQATT and CDR2 as SNEGSKA (reference sequence). The CDR3: CSARLEVSTDTQYF. As DNA, the CDR3 is TGCAGTGCTCGACTAGAGGTTTCCACAGATACGCAGTATTTT.

By share, this clonotype counts as medium-sized. The V and J genes are TRBV20-1 and TRBJ2-1; 8 bases map to TRBD2. V lost 5 bases, J lost 9 bases, and 9 bases stayed unmatched. Germline CDR1 DFQATT, CDR2 SNEGSKA (reference sequence). The CDR3 runs to 13 residues. The CDR3 coding sequence is TGCAGTGCTTCCGGACTAGCTCGGGTTGAGCAGTTCTTC. It yields the protein CSASGLARVEQFF.

This clonotype was seen repeatedly, ten times or more. V usage is TRBV20-1 and J usage is TRBJ1-5; D not certain. V shed 0 bases and J shed 1 base, with 7 bases lying between them. The CDR3 consists of 14 residues. CDR1 is DFQATT and CDR2 is SNEGSKA in the germline V gene (reference sequence). The CDR3 region has the DNA TGCAGTGCTAGAGATAAAGGGAGCAATCAGCCCCAGCATTTT. This encodes CSARDKGSNQPQHF.

This clonotype was counted between two and nine times. This chain uses TRBV20-1 with TRBJ1-5; maybe TRBD1 (5 bases). In germline, CDR1 is DFQATT, CDR2 SNEGSKA (reference sequence). Deletions cut 3 bases from V and 6 bases from J, with 9 bases between. The length of the CDR3 is 12 residues. In DNA form, the CDR3 reads TGCAGTGCTAGGCAGGGAACTCAGCCCCAGCATTTT. Its protein is CSARQGTQPQHF.

This clonotype is medium-sized (0.01 to 0.1%) in the sample. The CDR3 DNA is TGCAGTGCAAGCCCCAGCGGGAGGGCCGGCACAGATACGCAGTATTTT. The encoded protein is CSASPSGRAGTDTQYF. The V call is TRBV20-1, the J call TRBJ2-3; 10 positions agree with TRBD2. J was trimmed by 1 base and V by 6 bases; bases with no gene match: 10. Germline V lookup: CDR1 DFQATT, CDR2 SNEGSKA (reference sequence). The CDR3 sequence is 16 residues long.